This note documents a single T cell receptor beta chain sequence. The antigen remains unidentified. The data originate from a study of cytomegalovirus exposure and HLA in healthy donors. Findings of the study overall: Association of a missense DCLRE1C variant with TCR beta V- and J-gene trimming was reported in a later analysis. Analysis performed later found over 15,000 TCR beta sequences associated with HLA alleles at 0.05 false discovery rate. Donor immune exposure was known only as CMV serostatus. Previous analysis showed most TCR beta V segments were productive about 87% or about 30% of the time.

The V gene end was trimmed by 9 bases and the J gene end by 0 bases; junction bases not matched to a gene: 5. Germline V lookup: CDR1 MGHRA, CDR2 YSYEKL. The CDR3 spans 15 residues. With 60 Vbeta and 13 Jbeta primers, the PCR was carried out. Using immunoSEQ multiplex PCR, the repertoire was profiled, and TCRdb retains in-frame clones only, with some absent. The sample has around 180,000 clones; just under 85% are singletons. Source material: PBMCs. The rearrangement joins TRBV4-1 to TRBJ2-1; 10 bases line up with TRBD2. The clonotype comes from a girl between 10 and 17 years old in good health and CMV-seropositive. DNA for the CDR3: TGCGCCAGTCGGACTAGCGGTAGCTCCTACAATGAGCAGTTCTTC. It encodes CASRTSGSSYNEQFF.